This is a list of T cell receptor beta chains from one sample in a study of technical replicates of blood from a few donors. The method was immunoSEQ multiplex PCR; TCRdb's version includes in-frame clones alone and lacks a portion of them. This table holds tens of thousands of clones, roughly 95% found once. Material: T cells isolated from PBMCs. The receptors derive from a human donor in good health. The CDR3 runs from the conserved cysteine through the conserved F or W. The D gene is left open where the match is weak. Rows may omit the clone size; those that give it use once, few, many or a size class.

v_call: TRBV19
clone_size: .
j_call: TRBJ2-7
d_call: .
cdr3_aa: CASSDSGYEQYF
cdr3_nt: TGTGCCAGTAGTGACAGTGGTTACGAGCAGTACTTC

v_call: TRBV7-3
clone_size: .
j_call: TRBJ2-1
d_call: .
cdr3_aa: CASSLTPSGQQFF
cdr3_nt: TGTGCCAGCAGCTTAACCCCAAGCGGACAGCAGTTCTTC

v_call: TRBV21-1
clone_size: .
j_call: TRBJ2-7
d_call: .
cdr3_aa: CASSNASGRGYEQYF
cdr3_nt: TGTGCCAGCAGCAATGCTAGCGGGAGAGGCTACGAGCAGTACTTC

v_call: TRBV6-5
clone_size: .
j_call: TRBJ2-5
d_call: .
cdr3_aa: CASSSLVSEETQYF
cdr3_nt: TGTGCCAGCAGTTCCCTTGTGAGTGAGGAGACCCAGTACTTC

v_call: TRBV7-2
clone_size: .
j_call: TRBJ2-7
d_call: .
cdr3_aa: CASNQLTREGYEQYF
cdr3_nt: TGTGCCAGCAACCAGCTCACCCGGGAAGGCTACGAGCAGTACTTC

v_call: TRBV7-3
clone_size: .
j_call: TRBJ2-6
d_call: TRBD1
cdr3_aa: CASLQVGQGSSGANVLTF
cdr3_nt: TGTGCCAGCCTTCAAGTGGGACAGGGGAGCTCTGGGGCCAACGTCCTGACTTTC

v_call: TRBV6-6
clone_size: once
j_call: TRBJ2-1
d_call: .
cdr3_aa: CASTDTSYNEQFF
cdr3_nt: TGTGCCAGCACCGATACTAGTTACAATGAGCAGTTCTTC

v_call: TRBV6-1
clone_size: .
j_call: TRBJ1-1
d_call: .
cdr3_aa: CASETLTGSTEAFF
cdr3_nt: TGTGCCAGCGAAACTTTGACAGGTTCCACTGAAGCTTTCTTT

v_call: TRBV9
clone_size: .
j_call: TRBJ2-3
d_call: .
cdr3_aa: CASSERTTTDTQYF
cdr3_nt: TGTGCCAGCAGTGAGCGGACCACCACAGATACGCAGTATTTT

v_call: TRBV9
clone_size: .
j_call: TRBJ1-4
d_call: TRBD1
cdr3_aa: CASSVQGGEEKLFF
cdr3_nt: TGTGCCAGCAGCGTACAGGGGGGAGAGGAAAAACTGTTTTTT

v_call: TRBV10-3
clone_size: .
j_call: TRBJ1-2
d_call: .
cdr3_aa: CAIQSGDTYYGYTF
cdr3_nt: TGTGCCATCCAGAGTGGTGACACCTACTATGGCTACACCTTC

v_call: TRBV2
clone_size: .
j_call: TRBJ2-4
d_call: TRBD2
cdr3_aa: CASGKGLLAKNIQYF
cdr3_nt: TGTGCCAGCGGGAAGGGACTACTAGCCAAAAACATTCAGTACTTC

v_call: TRBV7-2
clone_size: .
j_call: TRBJ2-7
d_call: TRBD1
cdr3_aa: CASSLDETGTALSEQYF
cdr3_nt: TGTGCCAGCAGCTTGGATGAGACCGGGACAGCCCTCTCAGAGCAGTACTTC

v_call: TRBV19
clone_size: .
j_call: TRBJ1-2
d_call: TRBD1
cdr3_aa: CASSQGQGGYTF
cdr3_nt: TGTGCCAGTAGTCAAGGACAGGGAGGCTACACCTTC

v_call: TRBV4-2
clone_size: .
j_call: TRBJ1-5
d_call: .
cdr3_aa: CASSQDSRGTINQPQHF
cdr3_nt: TGTGCCAGCAGCCAAGACTCTAGGGGGACGATCAATCAGCCCCAGCATTTT

v_call: TRBV19
clone_size: .
j_call: TRBJ2-1
d_call: .
cdr3_aa: CASAFTSSFYNEQFF
cdr3_nt: TGTGCCAGTGCTTTTACTAGCAGTTTCTACAATGAGCAGTTCTTC

v_call: TRBV9
clone_size: once
j_call: TRBJ1-2
d_call: .
cdr3_aa: CASSPWGGDIDYGYTF
cdr3_nt: TGTGCCAGCAGCCCATGGGGAGGGGATATTGACTATGGCTACACCTTC

v_call: TRBV28
clone_size: .
j_call: TRBJ2-3
d_call: .
cdr3_aa: CALKERGTDTQYF
cdr3_nt: TGTGCCCTCAAGGAGCGGGGCACAGATACGCAGTATTTT

v_call: TRBV2
clone_size: .
j_call: TRBJ2-7
d_call: TRBD1
cdr3_aa: CASSEPWGTDPYEQYF
cdr3_nt: TGTGCCAGCAGTGAGCCTTGGGGGACAGATCCCTACGAGCAGTACTTC

v_call: TRBV11-2
clone_size: .
j_call: TRBJ2-3
d_call: TRBD2
cdr3_aa: CASSLGFSGPSTDTQYF
cdr3_nt: TGTGCCAGCAGCTTAGGGTTTAGCGGGCCTAGCACAGATACGCAGTATTTT

v_call: TRBV6-1
clone_size: .
j_call: TRBJ1-2
d_call: .
cdr3_aa: CASSEGDGGGYTF
cdr3_nt: TGTGCCAGCAGTGAAGGTGATGGAGGAGGCTACACCTTC

v_call: TRBV11-3
clone_size: .
j_call: TRBJ2-3
d_call: TRBD2
cdr3_aa: CASSFLAGTDTQYF
cdr3_nt: TGTGCCAGCAGCTTCCTAGCGGGAACGGATACGCAGTATTTT

v_call: TRBV7-2
clone_size: .
j_call: TRBJ1-1
d_call: .
cdr3_aa: CASSYLTETTEAFF
cdr3_nt: TGTGCCAGCAGTTACCTTACAGAGACCACTGAAGCTTTCTTT

v_call: TRBV19
clone_size: .
j_call: TRBJ2-5
d_call: TRBD1
cdr3_aa: CASSARTGEVNTQYF
cdr3_nt: TGTGCCAGTAGTGCCCGGACAGGGGAAGTAAATACCCAGTACTTC

v_call: TRBV11-3
clone_size: .
j_call: TRBJ2-2
d_call: .
cdr3_aa: CASSPRRANTGELFF
cdr3_nt: TGTGCCAGCAGCCCCCGCAGGGCCAACACCGGGGAGCTGTTTTTT

v_call: TRBV10-1
clone_size: .
j_call: TRBJ2-5
d_call: .
cdr3_aa: CASSESGGQETQYF
cdr3_nt: TGCGCCAGCAGTGAGTCCGGGGGTCAAGAGACCCAGTACTTC

v_call: TRBV7-8
clone_size: .
j_call: TRBJ2-2
d_call: TRBD1
cdr3_aa: CASSVDRETGELFF
cdr3_nt: TGTGCCAGCAGCGTCGACAGGGAGACCGGGGAGCTGTTTTTT

v_call: TRBV4-1
clone_size: .
j_call: TRBJ1-1
d_call: TRBD1
cdr3_aa: CASSLKTGSTEAFF
cdr3_nt: TGCGCCAGCAGCCTGAAGACAGGGTCTACTGAAGCTTTCTTT

v_call: TRBV29-1
clone_size: .
j_call: TRBJ2-3
d_call: TRBD2
cdr3_aa: CSVVRAGITDTQYF
cdr3_nt: TGCAGCGTTGTGCGAGCGGGGATCACAGATACGCAGTATTTT

v_call: TRBV7-7
clone_size: .
j_call: TRBJ2-1
d_call: TRBD1
cdr3_aa: CASSLASTGVNEQFF
cdr3_nt: TGTGCTAGCAGCTTAGCTAGTACAGGGGTCAATGAGCAGTTCTTC

v_call: TRBV30
clone_size: .
j_call: TRBJ2-5
d_call: TRBD2
cdr3_aa: CAWSPTSALETQYF
cdr3_nt: TGTGCCTGGAGTCCGACTAGCGCCCTAGAGACCCAGTACTTC

v_call: TRBV7-3
clone_size: once
j_call: TRBJ2-3
d_call: .
cdr3_aa: CASSFSGESTDTQYF
cdr3_nt: TGTGCCAGCAGCTTCAGCGGAGAGAGCACAGATACGCAGTATTTT

v_call: TRBV27
clone_size: .
j_call: TRBJ2-7
d_call: .
cdr3_aa: CASSVTSFNYEQYF
cdr3_nt: TGTGCCAGCAGTGTTACTAGCTTTAACTACGAGCAGTACTTC

v_call: TRBV28
clone_size: .
j_call: TRBJ1-5
d_call: TRBD1
cdr3_aa: CASSRGNQGDQPQHF
cdr3_nt: TGTGCCAGCAGTCGGGGGAATCAGGGGGATCAGCCCCAGCATTTT

v_call: TRBV7-3
clone_size: .
j_call: TRBJ2-3
d_call: TRBD1
cdr3_aa: CASSSLQGADTQYF
cdr3_nt: TGTGCCAGCAGCTCGCTCCAGGGGGCAGATACGCAGTATTTT

v_call: TRBV13
clone_size: .
j_call: TRBJ2-1
d_call: TRBD2
cdr3_aa: CASSLDLPLAGRGFRNNEQFF
cdr3_nt: TGTGCCAGCAGCTTAGACCTCCCACTAGCGGGGAGGGGTTTCAGAAACAATGAGCAGTTCTTC

v_call: TRBV27
clone_size: .
j_call: TRBJ2-7
d_call: TRBD2
cdr3_aa: CASSPGRLAGMEQYF
cdr3_nt: TGTGCCAGCAGTCCAGGAAGACTAGCGGGAATGGAGCAGTACTTC

v_call: TRBV29-1
clone_size: .
j_call: TRBJ2-7
d_call: .
cdr3_aa: CSGEDGSSYEQYF
cdr3_nt: TGCAGCGGGGAGGATGGGAGCTCCTACGAGCAGTACTTC

v_call: TRBV4-1
clone_size: .
j_call: TRBJ1-5
d_call: TRBD1
cdr3_aa: CASSQGRTGVSQPQHF
cdr3_nt: TGCGCCAGCAGCCAAGGACGGACAGGGGTAAGTCAGCCCCAGCATTTT

v_call: TRBV19
clone_size: .
j_call: TRBJ2-7
d_call: .
cdr3_aa: CASANRVRFEQYF
cdr3_nt: TGTGCCAGCGCCAACAGGGTACGGTTCGAGCAGTACTTC

v_call: TRBV30
clone_size: few
j_call: TRBJ1-3
d_call: .
cdr3_aa: CAWGISGYSGNTIYF
cdr3_nt: TGTGCCTGGGGTATCTCAGGCTACTCTGGAAACACCATATATTTT